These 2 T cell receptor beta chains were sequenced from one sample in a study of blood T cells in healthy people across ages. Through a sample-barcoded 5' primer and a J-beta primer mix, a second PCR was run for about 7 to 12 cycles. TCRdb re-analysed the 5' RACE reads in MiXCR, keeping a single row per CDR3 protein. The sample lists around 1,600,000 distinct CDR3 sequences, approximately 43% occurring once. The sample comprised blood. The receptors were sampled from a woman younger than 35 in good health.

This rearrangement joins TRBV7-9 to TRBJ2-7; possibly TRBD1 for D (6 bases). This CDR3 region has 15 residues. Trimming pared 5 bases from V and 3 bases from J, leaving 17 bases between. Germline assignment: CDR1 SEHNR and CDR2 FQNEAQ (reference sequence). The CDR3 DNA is TGTGCCAGCAGCGGAGCGGACAGAAACTACTACGAGCAGTACTTC. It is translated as CASSGADRNYYEQYF.

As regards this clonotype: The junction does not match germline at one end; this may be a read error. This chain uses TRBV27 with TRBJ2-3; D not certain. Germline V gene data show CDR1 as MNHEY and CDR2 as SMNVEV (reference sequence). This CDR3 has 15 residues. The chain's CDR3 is CASSLIGKNTDAQYF. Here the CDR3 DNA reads TGTGCCAGCAGTTTAATAGGGAAAAACACAGATGCGCAGTATTTT.